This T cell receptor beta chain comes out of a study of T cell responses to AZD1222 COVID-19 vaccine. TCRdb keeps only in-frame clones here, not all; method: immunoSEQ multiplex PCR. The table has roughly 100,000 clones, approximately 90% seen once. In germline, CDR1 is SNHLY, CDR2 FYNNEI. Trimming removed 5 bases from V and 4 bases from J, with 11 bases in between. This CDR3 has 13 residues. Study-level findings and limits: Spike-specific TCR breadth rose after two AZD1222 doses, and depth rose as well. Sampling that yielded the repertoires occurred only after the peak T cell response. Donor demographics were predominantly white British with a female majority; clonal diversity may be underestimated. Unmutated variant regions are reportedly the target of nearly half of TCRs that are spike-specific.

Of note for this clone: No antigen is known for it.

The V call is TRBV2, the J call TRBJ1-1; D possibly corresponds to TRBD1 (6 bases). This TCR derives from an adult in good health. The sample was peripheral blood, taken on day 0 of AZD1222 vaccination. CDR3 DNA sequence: TGTGCCAGCAGTCCCCGCAGGGGCACTGAAGCTTTCTTT. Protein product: CASSPRRGTEAFF.